The 13 T cell receptor beta chains below all came from one sample that was sequenced in a study of graft-versus-host responses after intestinal transplantation. The repertoire was sequenced with immunoSEQ multiplex PCR; TCRdb's copy has only in-frame clones and lacks some. The repertoire holds about 21,000 clones, with around 38% as singletons. Each mixed lymphocyte reaction held 200,000 CFSE-labeled responders and 200,000 irradiated violet-dye-labeled stimulators. This specimen consisted of alloreactive CD8+ T cells from a mixed lymphocyte reaction culture, obtained before intestinal transplant. Documented subset: CFSE-low proliferating T cells sorted from roughly six-day pre-transplant mixed lymphocyte reaction (GvH or HvG direction). These receptor sequences come from a human patient who received an intestinal transplant.

The chain employs TRBV6-4 and TRBJ1-3; perhaps TRBD1 as D (5 bases). The V gene lost 3 bases and the J gene lost 3 bases, with 9 bases spanning the gap. Germline V gives CDR1 MRHNA, CDR2 SNTAGT. This CDR3 contains 14 residues. In nucleotides, the CDR3 is TGTGCCAGCAGTGAAGGGACTTTTGGAAACACCATATATTTT. It encodes CASSEGTFGNTIYF.

This clone was observed a handful of times. The rearrangement links TRBV6-5 to TRBJ2-3; D gene ambiguous. There are 11 residues in the CDR3. In germline, CDR1 is MNHEY, CDR2 SVGAGI. Trimming cost V 5 bases and J 7 bases, with 7 bases left between them. The CDR3 sequence is CASSELYTQYF. CDR3 DNA sequence: TGTGCCAGCAGTGAACTGTATACGCAGTATTTT.

This clone was seen only a few times. The chain couples TRBV19 to TRBJ1-2; the D gene is possibly TRBD1 (6 bases). The CDR3 is 15 residues long. Trimming pared 6 bases from V and 0 bases from J, leaving 14 bases between. Germline V gene lookup returns CDR1 LNHDA and CDR2 SQIVND (reference sequence). The CDR3 DNA follows: TGTGCCAGTAGCCTGTGGGGGCGAGCTAACTATGGCTACACCTTC. Translated, it gives CASSLWGRANYGYTF.

This clone is labeled medium-sized (0.01 to 0.1%). The chain carries TRBV6-5 and TRBJ2-1, with D possibly matching TRBD2 (6 bases). Trimming cost V 5 bases and J 11 bases, with 16 bases left between them. The CDR3 totals 13 residues. Germline lookup yields CDR1 MNHEY and CDR2 SVGAGI. Here the CDR3 reads CASSSGGRRQQFF. The DNA of the CDR3 is TGTGCCAGCAGTAGTGGAGGGAGACGGCAGCAGTTCTTC.

The chain joins TRBV4-1 to TRBJ1-3, with 9 bases fitting TRBD1. The CDR3 is 17 residues long. Germline-derived CDR1 and CDR2 are MGHRA and YSYEKL. The ends lost 2 bases at V and 4 bases at J; junction bases unmatched: 9. CDR3: CASSQPHGQGFGNTIYF. CDR3 in DNA: TGCGCCAGCAGCCAACCTCACGGACAGGGGTTCGGAAACACCATATATTTT.

A few counts support this clone. This chain uses TRBV9 with TRBJ2-1; 10 bases are a match to TRBD2. This CDR3 spans 17 amino acids. J was trimmed by 8 bases and V by 3 bases; bases with no gene match: 14. CDR1 SGDLS and CDR2 YYNGEE come from the germline V gene. DNA of the CDR3: TGTGCCAGCAGCGCCTCCAGAGGGCTAGCGGGAGATCATGAGCAGTTCTTC. Its protein product is CASSASRGLAGDHEQFF.

The V call is TRBV6-6, the J call TRBJ2-7, with TRBD2 as a possible D gene (7 bases). The V gene's germline CDR1 is MNHNY and CDR2 SVGAGI (reference sequence). The CDR3 consists of 15 residues. Trimming stripped 5 bases from V and 2 bases from J, with 16 bases between. As DNA, the CDR3 is TGTGCCAGCAGTACCTATGGGGGGGCCCCCTACGAGCAGTACTTC. This sequence encodes CASSTYGGAPYEQYF.

This chain connects TRBV21-1 to TRBJ2-6; the tabulated D call, TRBD2, remains unverified against the DNA. TRBV21-1 is listed as a pseudogene. The CDR3 has 18 amino acids. CDR3 sequence reads: CASRMYLATTSRANVLTF. The CDR3 nucleotides read TGTGCCAGCAGAATGTATTTAGCTACAACAAGTCGGGCCAACGTCCTGACTTTC.

This clone showed up just once. The chain carries TRBV27 and TRBJ2-3; TRBD1 or TRBD2 may be the D gene (6 bases each). V was clipped by 7 bases and J by 2 bases, with 13 bases between them. Looked up from germline, CDR1 is MNHEY and CDR2 is SMNVEV (reference sequence). This CDR3 is 14 amino acids long. The DNA for the CDR3 is TGTGCCAGCACCCACGGGGGCAACACAGATACGCAGTATTTT. This gives the protein CASTHGGNTDTQYF.

This chain uses TRBV6-1 with TRBJ1-1; D remains unclear. This CDR3 has 14 residues. Germline CDR1 and CDR2: MNHNS and SASEGT. V lost 5 bases and J 6 bases, leaving 16 bases between the germline ends. The CDR3 DNA reads as TGTGCCAGCAGTCGTCTTATATTGAGCGCTGAAGCTTTCTTT. It encodes CASSRLILSAEAFF.

V and J are TRBV5-6 and TRBJ1-5; TRBD1 matches 7 bases. After removal of 3 bases from V and 6 bases from J, the junction contained 9 bases not matched to a gene. CDR1 and CDR2 (germline): SGHDT, YYEEEE. This CDR3 has 15 residues. Here the CDR3 DNA reads TGTGCCAGCAGCTACCGAGACAGGGAGCTTCAGCCCCAGCATTTT. This sequence encodes CASSYRDRELQPQHF.

V usage is TRBV7-2 and J usage is TRBJ2-1; the D gene is possibly TRBD2 (6 bases). The CDR3 spans 14 residues. Germline V gene sequence: CDR1 SGHTA, CDR2 FQGNSA. V lost 1 base and J 6 bases, leaving 10 bases between the germline ends. The CDR3, as DNA: TGTGCCAGCAGCTTAGTTGGCGGGATCAATGAGCAGTTCTTC. Translation: CASSLVGGINEQFF.

The V and J genes are TRBV29-1 and TRBJ1-1, with D unresolved. The CDR3 covers 13 residues. Per germline, CDR1 SQVTM and CDR2 ANQGSEA. V lost 7 bases and J lost 1, with 13 bases in between. The CDR3 reads CSASNIGNTEAFF. The CDR3 nucleotides read TGCAGCGCATCAAATATAGGGAACACTGAAGCTTTCTTT. The full variable domain, its missing parts supplied by reference TRBV29-1 and TRBJ1-1, is SAVISQKPSRDICQRGTSLTIQCQVDSQVTMMFWYRQQPGQSLTLIATANQGSEATYESGFVIDKFPISRPNLTFSTLTVSNMSPEDSSIYLCSASNIGNTEAFFGQGTRLTVV.